This TCR beta chain was documented in a study of blood T cell repertoires in COVID-19. This clone was seen just once. Assay used: immunoSEQ multiplex PCR; TCRdb lists only in-frame clones, some missing. Of approximately 180,000 clones in the sample, more than 75% are singletons; the top ten hold roughly a sixth. V lost 3 bases to trimming and J lost 0 bases, with 6 bases between them. This CDR3 has 14 residues. In germline, CDR1 is SGHTA, CDR2 FQGNSA. The sequenced material came from PBMCs or T cells enriched from blood (not recorded which). The chain joins TRBV7-2 to TRBJ1-3, with D uncertain. The clonotype was recovered from a woman aged 45-59 years with acute COVID-19. The CDR3 spells CASSLRRSGNTIYF. The CDR3 nucleotides are TGTGCCAGCAGCTTGAGGCGCTCTGGAAACACCATATATTTT. The full variable domain, rest sourced from reference TRBV7-2 and TRBJ1-3, is GAGVSQSPSNKVTEKGKDVELRCDPISGHTALYWYRQSLGQGLEFLIYFQGNSAPDKSGLPSDRFSAERTGGSVSTLTIQRTQQEDSAVYLCASSLRRSGNTIYFGEGSWLTVV.